This entry lists 26 T cell receptor beta chains sequenced from one sample in a study of blood T cell repertoires in COVID-19 (TCRdb year 2020). Libraries were made using the immunoSEQ multiplex PCR assay. TCRdb retrieved this table from immuneACCESS and kept in-frame rearrangements only. Not all clones are present; in checked studies, unresolved V genes account for under half, and no reason is known for the remainder. The sample table contains about 78,000 clones; only one count was recorded for around 77% of them. The top ten hold about 10% of the sample. Material for sequencing was peripheral blood. The source of these receptors is a human donor in a cohort sampled during active COVID-19.

This clone was seen once. The CDR3 loop is CASSLDSSANYGYTF. The CDR3 region has the DNA TGTGCCAGCAGCTTAGACAGTTCAGCTAACTATGGCTACACCTTC. The chain has TRBV5-8 and TRBJ1-2, with D possibly matching TRBD1 (5 bases). The germline gives CDR1 SGHTS, CDR2 YDEGEE. V was clipped by 2 bases and J by 0 bases, with 11 bases between them. The CDR3 loop spans 15 amino acids.

The genes are TRBV27 and TRBJ2-1, with D perhaps TRBD2 (5 bases). Trimming pared 1 base from V and 9 bases from J, leaving 7 bases between. Germline lookup yields CDR1 MNHEY and CDR2 SMNVEV (reference sequence). The CDR3 totals 12 residues. CDR3 sequence (DNA): TGTGCCAGCAGTTTATTCGCGGGTGAGCAGTTCTTC. This codes for CASSLFAGEQFF.

The rearrangement links TRBV2 to TRBJ1-3; the D is unclear. V shed 6 bases and J shed 0 bases, with 15 bases lying between them. Germline V gene lookup returns CDR1 SNHLY and CDR2 FYNNEI. The CDR3 sequence is 16 residues long. CDR3 nucleotide sequence: TGTGCCAGCAGCCTCACCGGGGTTTCCTCTGGAAACACCATATATTTT. It encodes CASSLTGVSSGNTIYF.

V is TRBV5-1 and J is TRBJ2-7; D not resolved. The CDR3 covers 16 residues. CDR1 is SGHRS, CDR2 YFSETQ, per germline. The ends were cut back, 3 bases at V and 1 base at J, with 17 bases in the middle. The CDR3 reads CASSSATGLSSYEQYF. The CDR3 DNA reads TGCGCCAGCAGCTCGGCGACTGGTTTAAGTTCCTACGAGCAGTACTTC.

V and J are TRBV2 and TRBJ2-5; D is possibly TRBD1 (5 bases). V was clipped by 7 bases and J by 4 bases, with 16 bases between them. The length of the CDR3 is 14 residues. Germline assignment: CDR1 SNHLY and CDR2 FYNNEI. The CDR3 DNA is TGTGCCAGCACTCCCCCAGGGTGGGGAGAGACCCAGTACTTC. This translates into CASTPPGWGETQYF.

The chain employs TRBV11-2 and TRBJ2-6; 7 positions match TRBD2. This CDR3 has 16 residues. Germline lookup yields CDR1 SGHAT and CDR2 FQNNGV. V shed 6 bases, J shed 4 bases, and the junction held 9 bases outside the gene matches. The CDR3 nucleotides are TGTGCCAGCAGGCGTGGGGGGGAAGCCGGGGCCAACGTCCTGACTTTC. Protein sequence: CASRRGGEAGANVLTF.

The CDR3: CASSTPGQGNTEAFF. The CDR3 DNA follows: TGTGCCAGCAGCACTCCGGGACAGGGGAACACTGAAGCTTTCTTT. This chain joins TRBV5-6 and TRBJ1-1; 9 bases are a match to TRBD1. Germline V gene lookup returns CDR1 SGHDT and CDR2 YYEEEE. With 4 bases clipped from V and 1 base from J, the junction kept 5 bases outside the gene matches. The CDR3 has 15 amino acids.

The rearrangement uses TRBV5-1 and TRBJ1-2; 7 bases agree with TRBD1. Unmatched junction bases numbered 4, after V lost 0 bases and J lost 2 bases. The CDR3 contains 15 residues. The germline V gene has CDR1 SGHRS and CDR2 YFSETQ. The DNA of the CDR3 is TGCGCCAGCAGCTTGGCCGGGGGACAGAACTATGGCTACACCTTC. Protein product: CASSLAGGQNYGYTF.

This chain connects TRBV5-5 to TRBJ2-2, with TRBD1 matching 7 bases. CDR3 length: 16 amino acids. Germline loops: CDR1 SGHKS, CDR2 YYEKEE (reference sequence). V lost 7 bases, J lost 1 base, and 10 bases stayed unmatched. The CDR3 DNA sequence: TGTGCCAGCGGGGGACGACAGGGACAGAACACCGGGGAGCTGTTTTTT. Amino acid sequence: CASGGRQGQNTGELFF.

The chain joins TRBV29-1 to TRBJ1-1, with 12 bases that match TRBD1. The ends lost 3 bases at V and 5 bases at J; junction bases unmatched: 4. The CDR3 covers 14 residues. The germline V gene encodes CDR1 SQVTM and CDR2 ANQGSEA. The CDR3 sequence is CSVEGQGAGTEAFF. The CDR3 nucleotides read TGCAGCGTTGAGGGACAGGGGGCTGGGACTGAAGCTTTCTTT.

The V and J genes are TRBV4-1 and TRBJ2-1; the D gene is possibly TRBD2 (5 bases). V was trimmed by 0 bases and J by 8 bases, leaving 14 bases between them. Looked up from germline, CDR1 is MGHRA and CDR2 is YSYEKL. The CDR3 is made up of 15 amino acids. CDR3 sequence (DNA): TGCGCCAGCAGCCAAGAGGGGAAACCGAGGGATGAGCAGTTCTTC. Translating it yields CASSQEGKPRDEQFF.

The genes are TRBV9 and TRBJ2-2; TRBD1 is a possible D gene (6 bases). This CDR3 has 15 residues. Between the trimmed V and J ends, which lost 3 bases and 4 bases, there was a span of 13 bases. CDR1 is SGDLS, CDR2 YYNGEE, per germline. The CDR3 loop reads CASSATGRSTGELFF. The CDR3 DNA reads as TGTGCCAGCAGCGCCACAGGGCGGAGCACCGGGGAGCTGTTTTTT.

This rearrangement joins TRBV6-5 to TRBJ1-2, with TRBD1 identical over 9 bases. The CDR3 sequence is 14 residues long. The junction had 6 bases not matched to a gene; V was cut back by 3 bases and J by 7 bases. Germline V gene lookup returns CDR1 MNHEY and CDR2 SVGAGI. CDR3: CASSYSGQGAGYTF. The CDR3 DNA sequence: TGTGCCAGCAGTTATTCGGGACAGGGAGCTGGCTACACCTTC.

The V call is TRBV5-4, the J call TRBJ2-7; 9 bases are shared with TRBD1. The length of the CDR3 is 14 residues. Germline V gene data show CDR1 as SGHNT and CDR2 as YYREEE (reference sequence). V dropped 4 bases and J dropped 7; count of bases not matched to a gene: 9. CDR3 bases: TGTGCCAGCAGCCCCCGGACAGGGGCAGATGAGCAGTACTTC. This encodes CASSPRTGADEQYF.

The rearrangement uses TRBV5-1 and TRBJ1-2, with 9 bases fitting TRBD1. The CDR3 length is 16 residues. Trimming cost V 4 bases and J 7 bases; bases outside gene matches: 14. The germline V gene encodes CDR1 SGHRS and CDR2 YFSETQ. In DNA form, the CDR3 reads TGCGCCAGCAGCGAAGGGACAGGGCCCTCTAGAAGTGGCTACACCTTC. It encodes CASSEGTGPSRSGYTF.

The gene calls are TRBV6-5 and TRBJ2-5, with D uncertain. Looked up from germline, CDR1 is MNHEY and CDR2 is SVGAGI. This CDR3 has 16 residues. Trimming cost V 2 bases and J 0 bases, with 13 bases left between them. CDR3 loop: CASSYAAFLYQETQYF. Here the CDR3 DNA reads TGTGCCAGCAGTTACGCGGCTTTCTTGTACCAAGAGACCCAGTACTTC.

CDR3 residues: CASKGDRSSYEQYF. The CDR3 DNA sequence: TGTGCCAGTAAGGGAGACCGTAGCTCCTACGAGCAGTACTTC. The chain is built from TRBV19 and TRBJ2-7; D is perhaps TRBD2 (5 bases). V was shortened by 7 bases and J by 0 bases, with 13 bases between the two germline ends. In germline, CDR1 is LNHDA, CDR2 SQIVND (reference sequence). The CDR3 length is 14 residues. The variable domain in full, completed from reference TRBV19 and TRBJ2-7, reads DGGITQSPKYLFRKEGQNVTLSCEQNLNHDAMYWYRQDPGQGLRLIYYSQIVNDFQKGDIAEGYSVSREKKESFPLTVTSAQKNPTAFYLCASKGDRSSYEQYFGPGTRLTVT.

The chain couples TRBV5-1 to TRBJ1-4, with D possibly TRBD1 on 5 matching bases. This CDR3 region has 15 residues. The germline V gene encodes CDR1 SGHRS and CDR2 YFSETQ. V lost 0 bases to trimming and J lost 8 bases, with 14 bases between them. For the CDR3, the DNA is TGCGCCAGCAGCTTGGGCGGGGGGAGGAAGGAAAAACTGTTTTTT. Protein: CASSLGGGRKEKLFF.

The chain combines TRBV6-2 or TRBV6-3 with TRBJ1-5, with TRBD1 identical over 7 bases. Trimming at V came to 5 bases and at J to 4 bases, leaving 11 bases not matched to a gene. The CDR3 loop spans 16 amino acids. Per germline, CDR1 MNHEY and CDR2 SVGEGT. CDR3 in DNA: TGTGCCAGCAGTGGTACACAGGGGTTAGGGAATCAGCCCCAGCATTTT. Residues: CASSGTQGLGNQPQHF.

The genes are TRBV7-9 and TRBJ1-2, with 7 nucleotides matching TRBD1. Germline V gene sequence: CDR1 SEHNR, CDR2 FQNEAQ (reference sequence). The CDR3 loop spans 13 amino acids. Germline trimming cut 5 bases from V and 3 bases from J; bases unmatched to any gene: 3. The CDR3 nucleotides are TGTGCCAGCAGCCCCGGACAGGACTATGGCTACACCTTC. It codes for CASSPGQDYGYTF.

This clone was seen a few times. V and J are TRBV28 and TRBJ1-2; 9 nucleotides align to TRBD1. CDR3 size: 15 residues. With 6 bases clipped from V and 0 bases from J, the junction kept 5 bases outside the gene matches. Germline V gene data show CDR1 as MDHEN and CDR2 as SYDVKM. CDR3 in DNA: TGTGCCAGCAGGGAACAGGGGGCCACTAACTATGGCTACACCTTC. It translates to CASREQGATNYGYTF.

V is TRBV2 and J is TRBJ2-7; TRBD1 matches 9 bases. The CDR3 covers 12 residues. Looked up from germline, CDR1 is SNHLY and CDR2 is FYNNEI. The V gene end was trimmed by 8 bases and the J gene end by 2 bases; junction bases not matched to a gene: 1. In DNA, the CDR3 is TGTGCCAGCCGGGACAGGGCCTACGAGCAGTACTTC. Its protein is CASRDRAYEQYF.

The chain recombines TRBV9 with TRBJ2-6, with D perhaps matching TRBD1 (6 bases). In germline, CDR1 is SGDLS, CDR2 YYNGEE. The CDR3 extends over 15 amino acids. V was cut by 4 bases and J by 2 bases, with 10 bases left in between. The CDR3 sequence is CASSLQGTGANVLTF. The CDR3 DNA is TGTGCCAGCAGCCTACAGGGAACTGGGGCCAACGTCCTGACTTTC.

This chain uses TRBV11-2 with TRBJ2-3; possibly TRBD2 for D (5 bases). Germline CDR1 is SGHAT and CDR2 is FQNNGV. The V end was cut by 4 bases, the J end by 9 bases, with 11 bases between. The CDR3 sequence is 12 residues long. CDR3 residues: CASSSLASTQYF. CDR3 coding DNA: TGTGCCAGCAGCTCCCTAGCCTCCACGCAGTATTTT. The full variable domain, completed using reference TRBV11-2 and TRBJ2-3, is EAGVAQSPRYKIIEKRQSVAFWCNPISGHATLYWYQQILGQGPKLLIQFQNNGVVDDSQLPKDRFSAERLKGVDSTLKIQPAKLEDSAVYLCASSSLASTQYFGPGTRLTVL.

The V call is TRBV7-9, the J call TRBJ2-6; D is possibly TRBD2 (5 bases). CDR1 is SEHNR and CDR2 is FQNEAQ in the germline V gene (reference sequence). The CDR3 totals 18 residues. V was clipped by 5 bases and J by 0 bases, with 17 bases between them. The CDR3 sequence is CASSPRVGRISGANVLTF. As DNA, the CDR3 is TGTGCCAGCAGCCCCAGAGTGGGGAGAATCTCTGGGGCCAACGTCCTGACTTTC.

The chain links TRBV5-1 to TRBJ1-2; 8 bases are a match to TRBD1. The CDR3 contains 15 residues. Germline lookup yields CDR1 SGHRS and CDR2 YFSETQ. The trim removed 5 bases at V and 2 bases at J, leaving 8 bases unmatched. This chain's CDR3 is CASSIITGGNYGYTF. In nucleotides, the CDR3 is TGCGCCAGCAGTATCATAACAGGGGGGAACTATGGCTACACCTTC.